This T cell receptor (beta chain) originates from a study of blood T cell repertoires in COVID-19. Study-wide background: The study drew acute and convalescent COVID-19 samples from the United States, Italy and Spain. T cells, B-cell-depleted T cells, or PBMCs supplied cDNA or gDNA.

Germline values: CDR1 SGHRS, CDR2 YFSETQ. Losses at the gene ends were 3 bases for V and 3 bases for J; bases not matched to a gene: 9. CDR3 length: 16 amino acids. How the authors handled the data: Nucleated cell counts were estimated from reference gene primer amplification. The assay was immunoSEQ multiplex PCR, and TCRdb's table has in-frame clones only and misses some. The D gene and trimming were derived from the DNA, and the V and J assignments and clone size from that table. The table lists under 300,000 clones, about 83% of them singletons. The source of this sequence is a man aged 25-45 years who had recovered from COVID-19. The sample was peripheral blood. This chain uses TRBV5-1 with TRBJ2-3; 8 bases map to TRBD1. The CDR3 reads CASSSSTGAETDTQYF. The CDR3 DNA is TGCGCCAGCAGCTCATCGACAGGGGCCGAGACAGATACGCAGTATTTT.